These T cell receptor beta chains were read from a single sample in a study of post-analysis software for immune sequencing data. MiXCR, run by TCRdb on the PCR reads, gives a single entry per CDR3 protein. The sample yields about 540,000 distinct CDR3 sequences, approximately 34% seen once. Sequencing was carried out using blood. These receptors originate from a girl between 2 and 17 years old with multiple sclerosis. Both conserved end residues are part of each CDR3. The order of the fields is V gene, CDR3 length, D gene, J gene, clone size, CDR3 protein, CDR3 DNA. The D gene is left open where the match is weak. Some rows have no size entry. The others give once, few or many, or a class for an expanded clone.

v_call: TRBV12-3/TRBV12-4
cdr3_length: 13
d_call: .
j_call: TRBJ1-5
clone_size: few
cdr3_aa: CASSFGGRQPQHF
cdr3_nt: TGTGCCAGCAGCTTTGGGGGGCGGCAGCCCCAGCATTTT

v_call: TRBV20-1
cdr3_length: 13
d_call: .
j_call: TRBJ1-2
clone_size: .
cdr3_aa: CSASPGDNYGYTF
cdr3_nt: TGCAGTGCTAGCCCGGGAGATAACTATGGCTACACCTTC

v_call: TRBV20-1
cdr3_length: 16
d_call: .
j_call: TRBJ2-7
clone_size: few
cdr3_aa: CSARDLVRGGADEQYF
cdr3_nt: TGCAGTGCTAGAGATCTCGTTAGGGGGGGGGCCGACGAGCAGTACTTC

v_call: TRBV9
cdr3_length: 17
d_call: .
j_call: TRBJ2-1
clone_size: many
cdr3_aa: CASSVEPLHSSYNEQFF
cdr3_nt: TGTGCCAGCAGCGTAGAACCCCTTCACAGCTCCTACAATGAGCAGTTCTTC

v_call: TRBV28
cdr3_length: 13
d_call: .
j_call: TRBJ2-5
clone_size: .
cdr3_aa: CASSFAVQETQYF
cdr3_nt: TGTGCCAGCAGTTTCGCAGTCCAAGAGACCCAGTACTTC

v_call: TRBV7-9
cdr3_length: 18
d_call: TRBD1
j_call: TRBJ1-1
clone_size: once
cdr3_aa: CASSDLGQGNSLNTEAFF
cdr3_nt: TGTGCCAGCAGCGATTTAGGACAGGGGAACTCCTTGAACACTGAAGCTTTCTTT

v_call: TRBV4-1
cdr3_length: 17
d_call: TRBD1
j_call: TRBJ2-1
clone_size: few
cdr3_aa: CASSQVEGAPSYNEQFF
cdr3_nt: TGCGCCAGCAGCCAAGTCGAGGGGGCTCCCTCCTACAATGAGCAGTTCTTC

v_call: TRBV28
cdr3_length: 19
d_call: TRBD2
j_call: TRBJ2-1
clone_size: few
cdr3_aa: CASSLWQATLAGGHNEQFF
cdr3_nt: TGTGCCAGCAGTTTATGGCAGGCCACACTAGCGGGGGGTCACAATGAGCAGTTCTTC

v_call: TRBV7-2
cdr3_length: 12
d_call: .
j_call: TRBJ2-5
clone_size: few
cdr3_aa: CASTLQQETQYF
cdr3_nt: TGTGCCAGCACGTTACAACAAGAGACCCAGTACTTC

v_call: TRBV3-1
cdr3_length: 14
d_call: .
j_call: TRBJ1-4
clone_size: once
cdr3_aa: CASSQNRISEKLFF
cdr3_nt: TGTGCCAGCAGCCAAAACAGGATTAGTGAAAAACTGTTTTTT

v_call: TRBV5-1
cdr3_length: 14
d_call: .
j_call: TRBJ1-1
clone_size: .
cdr3_aa: CASSFQSADTEAFF
cdr3_nt: TGCGCCAGCAGCTTTCAGAGCGCGGACACTGAAGCTTTCTTT

v_call: TRBV9
cdr3_length: 16
d_call: .
j_call: TRBJ2-3
clone_size: few
cdr3_aa: CASSVASALSTDTQYF
cdr3_nt: TGTGCCAGCAGCGTAGCCAGCGCCCTGAGCACAGATACGCAGTATTTT

v_call: TRBV6-6
cdr3_length: 15
d_call: TRBD1
j_call: TRBJ2-1
clone_size: .
cdr3_aa: CASSIPGHQGDEQFF
cdr3_nt: TGTGCCAGCAGTATCCCGGGCCATCAGGGGGATGAGCAGTTCTTC

v_call: TRBV7-9
cdr3_length: 16
d_call: .
j_call: TRBJ1-2
clone_size: .
cdr3_aa: CASSLMGAFLSNGYTF
cdr3_nt: TGTGCCAGCAGCTTAATGGGGGCCTTTCTCTCTAATGGCTACACCTTC

v_call: TRBV6-5
cdr3_length: 12
d_call: .
j_call: TRBJ2-5
clone_size: .
cdr3_aa: CASRNGPETQYF
cdr3_nt: TGTGCCAGCAGAAATGGTCCAGAGACCCAGTACTTC

v_call: TRBV5-5
cdr3_length: 13
d_call: TRBD2
j_call: TRBJ2-7
clone_size: .
cdr3_aa: CARSLGGIYEQYF
cdr3_nt: TGTGCCCGCAGCTTGGGGGGGATCTACGAGCAGTACTTC

v_call: TRBV29-1
cdr3_length: 14
d_call: .
j_call: TRBJ2-1
clone_size: many
cdr3_aa: CSVLGHQIYNEQFF
cdr3_nt: TGCAGCGTGCTTGGACACCAGATATACAATGAGCAGTTCTTC

v_call: TRBV5-1
cdr3_length: 15
d_call: .
j_call: TRBJ2-1
clone_size: .
cdr3_aa: CASSGGLLSYNEQFF
cdr3_nt: TGCGCCAGCAGCGGGGGGCTCCTGTCCTACAATGAGCAGTTCTTC

v_call: TRBV6-5
cdr3_length: 13
d_call: TRBD1
j_call: TRBJ1-2
clone_size: few
cdr3_aa: CASTGQGADGYTF
cdr3_nt: TGTGCCAGCACAGGACAGGGGGCGGATGGCTACACCTTC

v_call: TRBV2
cdr3_length: 12
d_call: .
j_call: TRBJ1-1
clone_size: few
cdr3_aa: CARGLGNTEAFF
cdr3_nt: TGTGCCAGGGGGTTGGGGAACACTGAAGCTTTCTTT

v_call: TRBV11-2
cdr3_length: 15
d_call: TRBD1
j_call: TRBJ1-2
clone_size: .
cdr3_aa: CASSGGQGSNYGYTF
cdr3_nt: TGTGCCAGCAGCGGCGGACAGGGGTCCAACTATGGCTACACCTTC

v_call: TRBV4-1
cdr3_length: 17
d_call: TRBD1
j_call: TRBJ2-7
clone_size: .
cdr3_aa: CASSQDPRQGQYNEQYF
cdr3_nt: TGCGCCAGCAGCCAAGATCCTCGACAGGGGCAATACAATGAGCAGTACTTC

v_call: TRBV9
cdr3_length: 13
d_call: TRBD1
j_call: TRBJ2-1
clone_size: few
cdr3_aa: CAASRGLKNEQFF
cdr3_nt: TGTGCCGCAAGTAGGGGGCTAAAAAATGAGCAGTTCTTC

v_call: TRBV7-9
cdr3_length: 12
d_call: .
j_call: TRBJ2-1
clone_size: .
cdr3_aa: CASLNGRNEQFF
cdr3_nt: TGTGCCAGTCTGAATGGACGCAATGAGCAGTTCTTC

v_call: TRBV20-1
cdr3_length: 14
d_call: .
j_call: TRBJ2-3
clone_size: .
cdr3_aa: CSVPGHPSRDTQYF
cdr3_nt: TGCAGTGTTCCGGGACATCCCTCCCGGGATACGCAGTATTTT

v_call: TRBV27
cdr3_length: 14
d_call: TRBD2
j_call: TRBJ2-4
clone_size: .
cdr3_aa: CASRTSGGGDIQYF
cdr3_nt: TGTGCCAGCAGGACTAGCGGGGGGGGAGACATTCAGTACTTC

v_call: TRBV29-1
cdr3_length: 14
d_call: .
j_call: TRBJ2-2
clone_size: .
cdr3_aa: CSVGRRGCPGELFF
cdr3_nt: TGCAGCGTTGGTCGGAGGGGTTGTCCCGGGGAGCTGTTTTTT

v_call: TRBV29-1
cdr3_length: 12
d_call: .
j_call: TRBJ2-7
clone_size: few
cdr3_aa: CSVTEGRLEQYF
cdr3_nt: TGCAGCGTCACCGAGGGCAGGCTCGAGCAGTACTTC

v_call: TRBV6-4
cdr3_length: 13
d_call: TRBD2
j_call: TRBJ2-3
clone_size: .
cdr3_aa: CASSTWGGDTQYF
cdr3_nt: TGTGCCAGCAGCACATGGGGGGGAGATACGCAGTATTTT

v_call: TRBV2
cdr3_length: 15
d_call: .
j_call: TRBJ2-4
clone_size: few
cdr3_aa: CASSEGHLAKNIQYF
cdr3_nt: TGTGCCAGCAGTGAGGGACACTTAGCCAAAAACATTCAGTACTTC

v_call: TRBV6-1
cdr3_length: 16
d_call: .
j_call: TRBJ1-1
clone_size: few
cdr3_aa: CASRAYPGTPNTEAFF
cdr3_nt: TGTGCCAGCCGAGCTTATCCCGGGACTCCTAACACTGAAGCTTTCTTT

v_call: TRBV4-1
cdr3_length: 13
d_call: .
j_call: TRBJ1-2
clone_size: .
cdr3_aa: CASSQGTRNGYTF
cdr3_nt: TGCGCCAGCAGCCAAGGGACGAGAAATGGCTACACCTTC

v_call: TRBV7-7
cdr3_length: 18
d_call: .
j_call: TRBJ2-6
clone_size: few
cdr3_aa: CASSLGGPPLSGANVLTF
cdr3_nt: TGTGCCAGCTCCCTGGGGGGACCCCCATTATCTGGGGCCAACGTCCTGACTTTC

v_call: TRBV20-1
cdr3_length: 14
d_call: .
j_call: TRBJ2-7
clone_size: many
cdr3_aa: CSARQGVSSYEQYF
cdr3_nt: TGCAGTGCTAGACAAGGGGTCAGCTCCTACGAGCAGTACTTC

v_call: TRBV12-3/TRBV12-4
cdr3_length: 14
d_call: .
j_call: TRBJ1-5
clone_size: .
cdr3_aa: CASSLAMAGQPQHF
cdr3_nt: TGTGCCAGCAGTTTAGCGATGGCAGGCCAGCCCCAGCATTTT

v_call: TRBV5-1
cdr3_length: 16
d_call: .
j_call: TRBJ2-7
clone_size: many
cdr3_aa: CASSRFGTPFSYEQYF
cdr3_nt: TGCGCCAGCAGCCGATTTGGGACACCTTTTTCCTACGAGCAGTACTTC

v_call: TRBV20-1
cdr3_length: 15
d_call: .
j_call: TRBJ2-5
clone_size: .
cdr3_aa: CSAKDQGGIRETQYF
cdr3_nt: TGCAGTGCTAAGGATCAGGGGGGCATTCGGGAGACCCAGTACTTC

v_call: TRBV7-2
cdr3_length: 15
d_call: .
j_call: TRBJ2-7
clone_size: few
cdr3_aa: CASNSGVASSYEQYF
cdr3_nt: TGTGCCAGCAATAGTGGGGTTGCGAGCTCCTACGAGCAGTACTTC

v_call: TRBV20-1
cdr3_length: 13
d_call: .
j_call: TRBJ1-5
clone_size: .
cdr3_aa: CSAQRDPAGPQHF
cdr3_nt: TGCAGTGCTCAGCGGGACCCAGCGGGGCCCCAGCATTTT

v_call: TRBV29-1
cdr3_length: 14
d_call: TRBD1
j_call: TRBJ1-1
clone_size: .
cdr3_aa: CSVEVGGKDTEAFF
cdr3_nt: TGCAGCGTTGAGGTAGGGGGCAAGGACACTGAAGCTTTCTTT

v_call: TRBV7-2
cdr3_length: 14
d_call: TRBD2
j_call: TRBJ2-1
clone_size: .
cdr3_aa: CASSEGLAGGGQFF
cdr3_nt: TGTGCCAGCAGCGAGGGACTAGCGGGGGGTGGGCAGTTCTTC

v_call: TRBV7-2
cdr3_length: 18
d_call: TRBD2
j_call: TRBJ2-5
clone_size: .
cdr3_aa: CASSLAVIAGGQGETQYF
cdr3_nt: TGTGCCAGCAGCTTAGCGGTTATAGCGGGGGGCCAAGGGGAGACCCAGTACTTC

v_call: TRBV7-9
cdr3_length: 15
d_call: TRBD1
j_call: TRBJ2-5
clone_size: many
cdr3_aa: CASSLGDRIQETQYF
cdr3_nt: TGTGCCAGCAGCTTAGGGGACAGGATCCAAGAGACCCAGTACTTC

v_call: TRBV4-1
cdr3_length: 17
d_call: .
j_call: TRBJ2-3
clone_size: .
cdr3_aa: CASSSRTAGDSTDTQYF
cdr3_nt: TGCGCCAGCAGCAGTCGAACAGCGGGCGATAGCACAGATACGCAGTATTTT

v_call: TRBV7-2
cdr3_length: 14
d_call: .
j_call: TRBJ2-1
clone_size: few
cdr3_aa: CASSLVRVSNEQFF
cdr3_nt: TGTGCCAGCAGCTTAGTCAGGGTTTCAAATGAGCAGTTCTTC

v_call: TRBV14
cdr3_length: 16
d_call: .
j_call: TRBJ2-7
clone_size: few
cdr3_aa: CASSQDSPRGKYEQYF
cdr3_nt: TGTGCCAGCAGCCAAGACAGCCCGAGGGGGAAGTACGAGCAGTACTTC

v_call: TRBV15
cdr3_length: 12
d_call: .
j_call: TRBJ2-3
clone_size: .
cdr3_aa: CATSTTRDTQYF
cdr3_nt: TGTGCCACCAGCACTACGCGGGATACGCAGTATTTT

v_call: TRBV20-1
cdr3_length: 13
d_call: TRBD1
j_call: TRBJ1-6
clone_size: .
cdr3_aa: CSARTGEYSPLHF
cdr3_nt: TGCAGTGCCCGGACAGGGGAATATTCACCCCTCCACTTT

v_call: TRBV24-1
cdr3_length: 15
d_call: .
j_call: TRBJ1-2
clone_size: .
cdr3_aa: CATSDPQLGTYGYTF
cdr3_nt: TGTGCCACCAGTGATCCACAACTGGGGACGTATGGCTACACCTTC

v_call: TRBV12-3/TRBV12-4
cdr3_length: 14
d_call: .
j_call: TRBJ2-7
clone_size: .
cdr3_aa: CASSGGLSSYEQYF
cdr3_nt: TGTGCCAGCAGTGGGGGGTTGAGCTCCTACGAGCAGTACTTC

v_call: TRBV20-1
cdr3_length: 14
d_call: TRBD1
j_call: TRBJ1-5
clone_size: .
cdr3_aa: CSASLGQGKQPQHF
cdr3_nt: TGCAGTGCTAGCTTGGGACAGGGGAAGCAGCCCCAGCATTTT

v_call: TRBV7-9
cdr3_length: 13
d_call: .
j_call: TRBJ1-2
clone_size: .
cdr3_aa: CASSLEQVYGYTF
cdr3_nt: TGTGCCAGCAGCTTAGAACAAGTTTATGGCTACACCTTC

v_call: TRBV20-1
cdr3_length: 15
d_call: .
j_call: TRBJ2-4
clone_size: .
cdr3_aa: CSARPPGGEFFIQYF
cdr3_nt: TGCAGTGCTAGACCCCCAGGGGGGGAATTCTTCATTCAGTACTTC

v_call: TRBV28
cdr3_length: 16
d_call: .
j_call: TRBJ1-4
clone_size: .
cdr3_aa: CASSPRGVRVGEKLFF
cdr3_nt: TGTGCCAGCAGCCCTAGGGGCGTGCGGGTAGGGGAAAAACTGTTTTTT

v_call: TRBV5-1
cdr3_length: 14
d_call: TRBD1
j_call: TRBJ1-1
clone_size: .
cdr3_aa: CASSLDRGLIEAFF
cdr3_nt: TGCGCCAGCAGCTTAGATAGGGGGCTGATTGAAGCTTTCTTT

v_call: TRBV5-1
cdr3_length: 14
d_call: TRBD1
j_call: TRBJ1-4
clone_size: .
cdr3_aa: CASSFQQGNEKLFF
cdr3_nt: TGCGCCAGCAGTTTCCAACAGGGGAATGAAAAACTGTTTTTT

v_call: TRBV6-4
cdr3_length: 14
d_call: .
j_call: TRBJ1-2
clone_size: .
cdr3_aa: CASSAGTSNYGYTF
cdr3_nt: TGTGCCAGCAGCGCCGGGACTTCTAACTATGGCTACACCTTC